This T cell receptor (beta chain) was documented in a study of blood T cell repertoires in COVID-19. The ends were cut back, 5 bases at V and 7 bases at J, with 20 bases in the middle. Germline values: CDR1 SEHNR, CDR2 FQNEAQ (reference sequence). This CDR3 comprises 16 residues. The repertoire was sequenced with immunoSEQ multiplex PCR; TCRdb's copy has only in-frame clones and lacks some. The top ten clones hold approximately 45% of a sample with roughly 150,000 clones, around 82% of them seen once. This receptor was taken from a human donor in a cohort sampled during active COVID-19. The source material was peripheral blood. The chain uses TRBV7-9 and TRBJ1-4; maybe TRBD1 (5 bases). This CDR3 is CASSRLPPGGREKLFF. The CDR3 DNA sequence: TGTGCCAGCAGCCGCTTGCCCCCGGGGGGTCGTGAAAAACTGTTTTTT. Looking up the rest from reference TRBV7-9 and TRBJ1-4 gives the full variable domain: DTGVSQNPRHKITKRGQNVTFRCDPISEHNRLYWYRQTLGQGPEFLTYFQNEAQLEKSRLLSDRFSAERPKGSFSTLEIQRTEQGDSAMYLCASSRLPPGGREKLFFGSGTQLSVL.